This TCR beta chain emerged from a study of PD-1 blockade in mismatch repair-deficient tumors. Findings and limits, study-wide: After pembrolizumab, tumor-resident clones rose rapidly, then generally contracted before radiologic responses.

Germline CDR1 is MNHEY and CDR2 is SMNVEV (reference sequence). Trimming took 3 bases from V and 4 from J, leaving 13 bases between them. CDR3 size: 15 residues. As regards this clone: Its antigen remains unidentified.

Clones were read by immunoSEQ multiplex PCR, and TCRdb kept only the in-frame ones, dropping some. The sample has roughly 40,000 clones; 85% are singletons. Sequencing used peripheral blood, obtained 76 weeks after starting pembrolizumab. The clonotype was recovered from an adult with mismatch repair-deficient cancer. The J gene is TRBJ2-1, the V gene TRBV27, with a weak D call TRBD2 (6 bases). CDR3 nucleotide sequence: TGTGCCAGCAGTTTTTTGGGGGGTTGGTACAATGAGCAGTTCTTC. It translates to CASSFLGGWYNEQFF.